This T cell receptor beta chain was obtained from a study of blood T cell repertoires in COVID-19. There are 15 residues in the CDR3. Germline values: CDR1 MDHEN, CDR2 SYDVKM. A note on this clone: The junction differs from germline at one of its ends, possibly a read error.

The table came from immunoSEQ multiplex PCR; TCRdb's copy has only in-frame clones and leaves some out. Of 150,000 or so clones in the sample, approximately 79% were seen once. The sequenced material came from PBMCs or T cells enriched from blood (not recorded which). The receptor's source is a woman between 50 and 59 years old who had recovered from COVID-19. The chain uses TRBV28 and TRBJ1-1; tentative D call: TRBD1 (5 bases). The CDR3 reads CASQGTPASNAEAFF. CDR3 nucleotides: TGTGCCAGCCAGGGAACCCCTGCTTCGAACGCTGAAGCTTTCTTT. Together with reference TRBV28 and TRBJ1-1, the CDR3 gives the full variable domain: DVKVTQSSRYLVKRTGEKVFLECVQDMDHENMFWYRQDPGLGLRLIYFSYDVKMKEKGDIPEGYSVSREKKERFSLILESASTNQTSMYLCASQGTPASNAEAFFGQGTRLTVV.